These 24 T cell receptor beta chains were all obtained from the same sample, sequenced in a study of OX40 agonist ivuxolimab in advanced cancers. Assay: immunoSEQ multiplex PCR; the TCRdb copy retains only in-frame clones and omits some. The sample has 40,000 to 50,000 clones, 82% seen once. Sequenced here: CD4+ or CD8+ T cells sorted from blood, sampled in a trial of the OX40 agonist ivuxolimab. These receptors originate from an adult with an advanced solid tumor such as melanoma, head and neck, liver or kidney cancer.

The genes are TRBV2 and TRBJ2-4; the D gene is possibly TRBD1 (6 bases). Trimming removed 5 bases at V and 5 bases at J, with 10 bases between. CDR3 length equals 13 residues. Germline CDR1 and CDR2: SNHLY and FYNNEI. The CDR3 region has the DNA TGTGCCAGCAGTCACTACAGGGAAAACATTCAGTACTTC. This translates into CASSHYRENIQYF.

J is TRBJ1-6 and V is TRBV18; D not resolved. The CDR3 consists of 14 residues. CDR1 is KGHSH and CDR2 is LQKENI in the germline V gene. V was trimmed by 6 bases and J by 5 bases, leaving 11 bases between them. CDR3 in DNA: TGTGCCAGCTCGAATATGGGAGATAATTCACCCCTCCACTTT. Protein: CASSNMGDNSPLHF.

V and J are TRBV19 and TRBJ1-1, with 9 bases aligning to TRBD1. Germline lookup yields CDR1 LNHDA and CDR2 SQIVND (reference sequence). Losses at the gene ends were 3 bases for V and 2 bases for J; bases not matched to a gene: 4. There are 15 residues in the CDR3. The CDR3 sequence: CASSIRGQGNTEAFF. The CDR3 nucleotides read TGTGCCAGTAGTATTCGGGGACAGGGTAACACTGAAGCTTTCTTT. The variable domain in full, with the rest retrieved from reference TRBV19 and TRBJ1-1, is DGGITQSPKYLFRKEGQNVTLSCEQNLNHDAMYWYRQDPGQGLRLIYYSQIVNDFQKGDIAEGYSVSREKKESFPLTVTSAQKNPTAFYLCASSIRGQGNTEAFFGQGTRLTVV.

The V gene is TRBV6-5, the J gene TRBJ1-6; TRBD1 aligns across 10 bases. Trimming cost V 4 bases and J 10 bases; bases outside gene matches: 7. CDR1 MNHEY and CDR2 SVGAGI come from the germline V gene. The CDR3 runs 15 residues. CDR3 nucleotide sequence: TGTGCCAGCAGTTGGGGACAGGGGAGAGGCTCACCCCTCCACTTT. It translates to CASSWGQGRGSPLHF.

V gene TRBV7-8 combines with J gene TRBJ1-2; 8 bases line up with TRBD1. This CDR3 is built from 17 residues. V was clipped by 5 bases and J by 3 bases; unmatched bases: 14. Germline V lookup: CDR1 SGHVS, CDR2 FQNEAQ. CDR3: CASSTKHPGQAHYGYTF. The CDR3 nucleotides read TGTGCCAGCAGCACCAAACATCCGGGACAGGCCCACTATGGCTACACCTTC.

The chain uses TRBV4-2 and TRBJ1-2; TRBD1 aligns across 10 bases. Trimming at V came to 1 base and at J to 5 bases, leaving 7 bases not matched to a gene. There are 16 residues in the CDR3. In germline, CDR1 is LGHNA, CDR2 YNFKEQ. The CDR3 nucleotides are TGTGCCAGCAGCCAAGGCCTTTGGACAGGGGGATATGGCTACACCTTC. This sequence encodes CASSQGLWTGGYGYTF.

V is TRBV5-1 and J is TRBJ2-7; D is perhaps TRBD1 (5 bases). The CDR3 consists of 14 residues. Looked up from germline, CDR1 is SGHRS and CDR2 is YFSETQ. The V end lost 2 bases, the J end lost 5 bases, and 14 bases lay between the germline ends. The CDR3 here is CASSLRQGGHEQYF. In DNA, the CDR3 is TGCGCCAGCAGCTTAAGGCAGGGTGGCCACGAGCAGTACTTC.

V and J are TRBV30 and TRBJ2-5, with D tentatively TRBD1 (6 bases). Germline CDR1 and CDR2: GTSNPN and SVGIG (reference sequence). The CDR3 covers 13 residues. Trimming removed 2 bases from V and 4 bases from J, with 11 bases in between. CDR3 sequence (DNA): TGTGCCTGGAGTCAGGCAGGGGCAGAGACCCAGTACTTC. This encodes CAWSQAGAETQYF.

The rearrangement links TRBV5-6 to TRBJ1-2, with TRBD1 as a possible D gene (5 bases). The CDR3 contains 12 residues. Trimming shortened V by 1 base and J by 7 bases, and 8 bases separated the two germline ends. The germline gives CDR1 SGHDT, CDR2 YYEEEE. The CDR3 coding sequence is TGTGCCAGCAGCTTGTCAGGGACTGGCTACACCTTC. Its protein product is CASSLSGTGYTF.

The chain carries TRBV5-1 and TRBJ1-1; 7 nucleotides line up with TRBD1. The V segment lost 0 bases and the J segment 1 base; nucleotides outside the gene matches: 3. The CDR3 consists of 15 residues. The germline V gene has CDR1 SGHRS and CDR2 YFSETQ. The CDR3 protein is CASSLVRDRNTEAFF. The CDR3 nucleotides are TGCGCCAGCAGCTTGGTACGGGACAGGAACACTGAAGCTTTCTTT.

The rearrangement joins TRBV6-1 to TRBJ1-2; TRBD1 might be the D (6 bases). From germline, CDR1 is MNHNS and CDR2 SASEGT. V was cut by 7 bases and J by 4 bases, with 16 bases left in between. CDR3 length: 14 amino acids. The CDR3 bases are TGTGCCAGCATTAACAGGGCCCAGTCCTATGGCTACACCTTC. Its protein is CASINRAQSYGYTF.

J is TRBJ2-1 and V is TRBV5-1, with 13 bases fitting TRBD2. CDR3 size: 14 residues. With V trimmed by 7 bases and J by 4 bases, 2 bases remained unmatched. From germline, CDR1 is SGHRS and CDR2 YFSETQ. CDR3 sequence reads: CASELAGGYNEQFF. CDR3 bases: TGCGCCAGCGAACTAGCGGGGGGGTACAATGAGCAGTTCTTC.

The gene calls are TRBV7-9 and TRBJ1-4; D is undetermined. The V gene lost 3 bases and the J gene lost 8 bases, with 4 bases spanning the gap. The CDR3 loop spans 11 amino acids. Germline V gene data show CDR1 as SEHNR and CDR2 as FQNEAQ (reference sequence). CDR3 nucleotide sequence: TGTGCCAGCAGCTTGACCGAAAAACTGTTTTTT. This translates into CASSLTEKLFF.

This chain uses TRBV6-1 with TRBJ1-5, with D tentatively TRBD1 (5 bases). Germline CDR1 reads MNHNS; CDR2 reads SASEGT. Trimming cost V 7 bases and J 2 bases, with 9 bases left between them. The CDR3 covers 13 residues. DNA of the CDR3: TGTGCCAGCACGGGGGTTCGCAATCAGCCCCAGCATTTT. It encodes CASTGVRNQPQHF.

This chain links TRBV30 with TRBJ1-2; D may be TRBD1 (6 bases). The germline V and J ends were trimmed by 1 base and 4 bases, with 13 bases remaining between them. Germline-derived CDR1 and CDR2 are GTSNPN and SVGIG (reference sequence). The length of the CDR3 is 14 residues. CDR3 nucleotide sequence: TGTGCCTGGAGTGGGGGAGGAGGGGGCTATGGCTACACCTTC. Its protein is CAWSGGGGGYGYTF.

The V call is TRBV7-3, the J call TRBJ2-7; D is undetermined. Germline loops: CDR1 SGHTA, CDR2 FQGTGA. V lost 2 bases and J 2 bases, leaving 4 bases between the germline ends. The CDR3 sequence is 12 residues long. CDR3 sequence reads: CASSLSAYEQYF. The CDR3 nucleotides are TGTGCCAGCAGCTTATCTGCCTACGAGCAGTACTTC.

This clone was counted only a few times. CDR3 DNA sequence: TGTGCCAGCAGCTCCGGGTCCTCAACCGGGGAGCTGTTTTTT. Protein product: CASSSGSSTGELFF. This chain joins TRBV7-6 and TRBJ2-2; D not resolved. The CDR3 spans 14 residues. Trimming stripped 4 bases from V and 5 bases from J, with 11 bases between. Germline V gene sequence: CDR1 SGHVS, CDR2 FNYEAQ.

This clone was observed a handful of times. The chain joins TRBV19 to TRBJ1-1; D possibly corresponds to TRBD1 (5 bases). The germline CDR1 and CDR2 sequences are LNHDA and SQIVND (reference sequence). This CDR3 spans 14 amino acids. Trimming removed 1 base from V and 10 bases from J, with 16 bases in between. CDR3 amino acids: CASSIAAGQQGAFF. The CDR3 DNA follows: TGTGCCAGTAGTATAGCGGCAGGGCAGCAAGGAGCTTTCTTT.

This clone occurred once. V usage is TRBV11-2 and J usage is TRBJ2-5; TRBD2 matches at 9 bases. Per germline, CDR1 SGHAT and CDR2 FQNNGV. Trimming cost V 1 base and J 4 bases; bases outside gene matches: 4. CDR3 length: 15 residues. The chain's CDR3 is CASSLGLAVGETQYF. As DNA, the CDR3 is TGTGCCAGCAGCTTAGGACTAGCGGTGGGAGAGACCCAGTACTTC.

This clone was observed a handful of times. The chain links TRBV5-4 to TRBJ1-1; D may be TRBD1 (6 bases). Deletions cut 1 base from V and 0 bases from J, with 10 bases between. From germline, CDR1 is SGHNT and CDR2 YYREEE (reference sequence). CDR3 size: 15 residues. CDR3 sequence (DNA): TGTGCCAGCAGCTTGAGGGGGTTCATGAACACTGAAGCTTTCTTT. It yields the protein CASSLRGFMNTEAFF.

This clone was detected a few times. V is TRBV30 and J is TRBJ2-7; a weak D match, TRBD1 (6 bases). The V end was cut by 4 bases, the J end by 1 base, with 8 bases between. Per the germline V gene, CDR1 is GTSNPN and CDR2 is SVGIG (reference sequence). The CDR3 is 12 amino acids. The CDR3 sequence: CAWKGESYEQYF. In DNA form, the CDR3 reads TGTGCCTGGAAGGGGGAGTCCTACGAGCAGTACTTC.

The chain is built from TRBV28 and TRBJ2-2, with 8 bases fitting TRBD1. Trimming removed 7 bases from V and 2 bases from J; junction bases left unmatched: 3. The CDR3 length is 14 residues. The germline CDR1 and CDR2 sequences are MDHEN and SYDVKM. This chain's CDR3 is CASIRGRNTGELFF. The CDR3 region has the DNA TGTGCCAGCATCAGGGGGCGAAACACCGGGGAGCTGTTTTTT.

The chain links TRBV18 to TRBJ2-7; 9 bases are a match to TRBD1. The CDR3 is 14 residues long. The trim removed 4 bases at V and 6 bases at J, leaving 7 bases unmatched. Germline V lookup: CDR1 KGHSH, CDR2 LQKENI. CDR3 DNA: TGTGCCAGCTCACTCCGGGACAGGGTTCGCGAGCAGTACTTC. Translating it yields CASSLRDRVREQYF.

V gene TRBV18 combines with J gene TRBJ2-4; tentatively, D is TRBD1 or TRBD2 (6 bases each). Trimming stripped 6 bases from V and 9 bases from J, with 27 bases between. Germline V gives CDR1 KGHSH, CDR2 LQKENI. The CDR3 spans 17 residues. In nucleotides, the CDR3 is TGTGCCAGCTCGCATGAACCACCGGGGGCACGAACCGGCATTCAGTACTTC. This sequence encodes CASSHEPPGARTGIQYF.